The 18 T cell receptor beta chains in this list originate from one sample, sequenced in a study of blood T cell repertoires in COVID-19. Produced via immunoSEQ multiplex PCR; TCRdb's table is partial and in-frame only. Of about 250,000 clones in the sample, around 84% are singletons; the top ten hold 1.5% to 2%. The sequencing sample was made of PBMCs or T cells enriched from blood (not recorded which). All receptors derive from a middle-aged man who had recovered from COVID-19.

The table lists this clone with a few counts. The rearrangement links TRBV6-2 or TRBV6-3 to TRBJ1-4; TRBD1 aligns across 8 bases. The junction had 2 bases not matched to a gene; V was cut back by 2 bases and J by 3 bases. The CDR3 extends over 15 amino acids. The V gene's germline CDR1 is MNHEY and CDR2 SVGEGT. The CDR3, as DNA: TGTGCCAGCAGTTACGAGGGACAGGCTAATGAAAAACTGTTTTTT. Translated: CASSYEGQANEKLFF.

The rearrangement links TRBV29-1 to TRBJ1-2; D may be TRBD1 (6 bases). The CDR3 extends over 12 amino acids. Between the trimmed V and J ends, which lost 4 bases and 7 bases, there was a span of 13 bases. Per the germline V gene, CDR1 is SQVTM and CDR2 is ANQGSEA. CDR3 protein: CSVAAGDGGYTF. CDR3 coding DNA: TGCAGCGTTGCGGCAGGGGATGGTGGCTACACCTTC.

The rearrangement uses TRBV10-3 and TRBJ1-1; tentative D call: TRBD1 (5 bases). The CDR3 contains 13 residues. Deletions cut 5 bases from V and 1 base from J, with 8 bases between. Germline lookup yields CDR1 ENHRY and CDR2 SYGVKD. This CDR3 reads CAISPDRNTEAFF. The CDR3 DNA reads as TGTGCCATCAGTCCCGACAGGAACACTGAAGCTTTCTTT.

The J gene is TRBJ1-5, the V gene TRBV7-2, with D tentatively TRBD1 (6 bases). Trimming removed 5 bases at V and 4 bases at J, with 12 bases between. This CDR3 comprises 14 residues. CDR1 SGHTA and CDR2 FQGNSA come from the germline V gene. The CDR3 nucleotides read TGTGCCAGCAGCCCACCTGGACAGAATCAGCCCCAGCATTTT. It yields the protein CASSPPGQNQPQHF.

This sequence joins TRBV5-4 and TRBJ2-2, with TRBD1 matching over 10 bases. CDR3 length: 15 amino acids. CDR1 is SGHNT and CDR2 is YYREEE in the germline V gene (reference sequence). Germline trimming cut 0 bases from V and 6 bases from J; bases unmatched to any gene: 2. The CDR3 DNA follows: TGTGCCAGCAGCTTGGTCGGACAGGGGGCCGGGGAGCTGTTTTTT. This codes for CASSLVGQGAGELFF.

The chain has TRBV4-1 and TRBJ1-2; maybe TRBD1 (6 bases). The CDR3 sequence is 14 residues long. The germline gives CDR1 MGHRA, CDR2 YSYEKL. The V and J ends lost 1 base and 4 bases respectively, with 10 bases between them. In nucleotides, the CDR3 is TGCGCCAGCAGCCAAGGGGCCAGGGGCTATGGCTACACCTTC. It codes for CASSQGARGYGYTF.

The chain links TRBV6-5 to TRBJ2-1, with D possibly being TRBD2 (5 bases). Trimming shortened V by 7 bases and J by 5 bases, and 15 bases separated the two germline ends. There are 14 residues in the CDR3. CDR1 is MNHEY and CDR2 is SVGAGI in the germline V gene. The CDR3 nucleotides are TGTGCCAGCACTGCGGACTCGCTTGACAATGAGCAGTTCTTC. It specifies CASTADSLDNEQFF.

CDR3 coding DNA: TGCGCCAGCAGTGAGGTCCGAGGGCGGAGGTCTGAAAAACTGTTTTTT. It encodes CASSEVRGRRSEKLFF. The chain combines TRBV10-1 with TRBJ1-4; unclear D gene. The V end was cut by 2 bases, the J end by 7 bases, with 17 bases between. Germline V gives CDR1 WNHNN, CDR2 SYGVQD (reference sequence). The CDR3 consists of 16 residues.

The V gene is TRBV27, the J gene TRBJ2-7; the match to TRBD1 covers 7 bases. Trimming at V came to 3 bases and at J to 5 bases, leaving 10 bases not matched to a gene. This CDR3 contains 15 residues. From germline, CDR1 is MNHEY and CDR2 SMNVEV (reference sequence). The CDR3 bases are TGTGCCAGCAGTTTCACAGGGGAAGGGCGAGACGAGCAGTACTTC. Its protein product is CASSFTGEGRDEQYF.

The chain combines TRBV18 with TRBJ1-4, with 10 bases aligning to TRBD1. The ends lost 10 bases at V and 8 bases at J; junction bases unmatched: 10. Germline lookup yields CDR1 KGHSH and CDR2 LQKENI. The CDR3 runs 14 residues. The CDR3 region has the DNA TGTGCCACCCAAGCCGGGACAGGGGAGGAAAAACTGTTTTTT. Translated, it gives CATQAGTGEEKLFF.

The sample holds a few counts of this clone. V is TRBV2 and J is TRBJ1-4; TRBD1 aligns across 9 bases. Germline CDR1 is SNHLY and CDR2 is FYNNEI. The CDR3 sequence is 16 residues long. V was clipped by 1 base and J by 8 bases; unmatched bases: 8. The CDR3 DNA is TGTGCCAGCAGTGAAGGGAAGGTGGACAGGGGCGAAAAACTGTTTTTT. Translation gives CASSEGKVDRGEKLFF.

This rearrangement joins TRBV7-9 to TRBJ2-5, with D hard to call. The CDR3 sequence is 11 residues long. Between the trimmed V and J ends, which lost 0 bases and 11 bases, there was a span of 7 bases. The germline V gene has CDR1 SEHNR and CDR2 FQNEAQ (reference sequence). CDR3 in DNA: TGTGCCAGCAGCTTAGCGGCCTTTCAGTACTTC. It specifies CASSLAAFQYF.

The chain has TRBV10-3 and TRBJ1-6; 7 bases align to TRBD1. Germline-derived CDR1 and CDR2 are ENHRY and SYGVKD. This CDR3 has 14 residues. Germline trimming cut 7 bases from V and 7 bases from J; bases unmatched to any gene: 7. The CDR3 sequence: CAITRDSQNSPLHF. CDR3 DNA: TGTGCCATCACGAGGGACAGTCAAAATTCACCCCTCCACTTT.

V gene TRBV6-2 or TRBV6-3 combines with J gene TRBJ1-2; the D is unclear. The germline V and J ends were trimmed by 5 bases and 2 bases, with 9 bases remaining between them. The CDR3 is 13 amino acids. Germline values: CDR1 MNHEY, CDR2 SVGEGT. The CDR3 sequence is CASSPLLNYGYTF. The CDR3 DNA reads TGTGCCAGCAGTCCCCTCTTGAACTATGGCTACACCTTC.

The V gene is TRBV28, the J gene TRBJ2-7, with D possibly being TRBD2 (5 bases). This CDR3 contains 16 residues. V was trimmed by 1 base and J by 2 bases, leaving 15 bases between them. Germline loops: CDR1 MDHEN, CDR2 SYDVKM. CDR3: CASSLFGRTLTYEQYF. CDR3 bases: TGTGCCAGCAGTTTATTCGGGCGGACTCTGACCTACGAGCAGTACTTC.

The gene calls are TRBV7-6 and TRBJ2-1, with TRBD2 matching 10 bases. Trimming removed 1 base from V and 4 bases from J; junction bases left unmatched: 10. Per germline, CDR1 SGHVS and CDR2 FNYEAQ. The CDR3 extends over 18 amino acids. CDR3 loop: CASSLGSLAGERYNEQFF. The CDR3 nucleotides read TGTGCCAGCAGCTTAGGATCGCTAGCGGGGGAAAGATACAATGAGCAGTTCTTC.

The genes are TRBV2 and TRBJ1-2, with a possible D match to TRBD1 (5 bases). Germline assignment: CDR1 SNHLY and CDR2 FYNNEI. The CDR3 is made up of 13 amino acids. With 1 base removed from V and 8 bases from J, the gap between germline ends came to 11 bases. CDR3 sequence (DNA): TGTGCCAGCAGTGAAGGCAGGGAGGGCGGCTACACCTTC. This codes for CASSEGREGGYTF. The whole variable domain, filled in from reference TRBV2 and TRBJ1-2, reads EPEVTQTPSHQVTQMGQEVILRCVPISNHLYFYWYRQILGQKVEFLVSFYNNEISEKSEIFDDQFSVERPDGSNFTLKIRSTKLEDSAMYFCASSEGREGGYTFGSGTRLTVV.

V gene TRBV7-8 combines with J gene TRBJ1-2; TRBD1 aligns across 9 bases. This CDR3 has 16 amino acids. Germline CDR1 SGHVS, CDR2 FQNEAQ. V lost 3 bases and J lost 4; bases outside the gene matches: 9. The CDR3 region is CASSFGTGLTSYGYTF. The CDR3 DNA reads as TGTGCCAGCAGCTTCGGGACAGGGTTGACTAGCTATGGCTACACCTTC. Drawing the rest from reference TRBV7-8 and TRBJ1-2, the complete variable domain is GAGVSQSPRYKVAKRGQDVALRCDPISGHVSLFWYQQALGQGPEFLTYFQNEAQLDKSGLPSDRFFAERPEGSVSTLKIQRTQQEDSAVYLCASSFGTGLTSYGYTFGSGTRLTVV.